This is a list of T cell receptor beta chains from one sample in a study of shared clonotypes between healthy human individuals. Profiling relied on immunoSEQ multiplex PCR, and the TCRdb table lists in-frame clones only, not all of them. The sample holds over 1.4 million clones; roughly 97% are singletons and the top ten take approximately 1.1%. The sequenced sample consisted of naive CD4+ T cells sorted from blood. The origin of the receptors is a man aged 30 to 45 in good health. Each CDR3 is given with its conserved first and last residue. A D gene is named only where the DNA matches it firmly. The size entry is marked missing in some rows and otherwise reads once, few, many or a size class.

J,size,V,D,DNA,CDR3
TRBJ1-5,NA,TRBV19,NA,TGTGCCAGTAGTTCCCGAGGCCCGGATCAGCCCCAGCATTTT,CASSSRGPDQPQHF
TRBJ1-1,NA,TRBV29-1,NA,TGCAGCGTTGGTCAGGGGATTTTGAACACTGAAGCTTTCTTT,CSVGQGILNTEAFF
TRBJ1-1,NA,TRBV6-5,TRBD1,TGTGCCAGCAGTTACTCGAACAGGGGGAACACTGAAGCTTTCTTT,CASSYSNRGNTEAFF
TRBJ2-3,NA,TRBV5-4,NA,TGTGCCAGCAGCTCAACCCGCACAGATACGCAGTATTTT,CASSSTRTDTQYF
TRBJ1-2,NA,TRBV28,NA,TGTGCCAGCAGTTTGGCCTGGGGATCTGGCTACACCTTC,CASSLAWGSGYTF
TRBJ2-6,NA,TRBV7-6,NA,TGTGCCAGCAGCGAGCGACTCACAGGGCACTCTGGGGCCAACGTCCTGACTTTC,CASSERLTGHSGANVLTF
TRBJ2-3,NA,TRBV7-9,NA,TGTGCCAGCAGCCTCCACCCGCCCCGAGATACGCAGTATTTT,CASSLHPPRDTQYF
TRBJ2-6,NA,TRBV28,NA,TGTGCCAGCAGTCCCCCGGGCAGGAGCTCTGGGGCCAACGTCCTGACTTTC,CASSPPGRSSGANVLTF
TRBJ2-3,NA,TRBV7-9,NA,TGTGCCAGCACCAGATTGACAGATACGCAGTATTTT,CASTRLTDTQYF
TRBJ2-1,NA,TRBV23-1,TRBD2,TGCGCCAGCAGTCAACGTACTAGCGGGAGCCACAATGAGCAGTTCTTC,CASSQRTSGSHNEQFF
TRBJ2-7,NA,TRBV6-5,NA,TGTGCCAGCACCCCACAGGGTCTCAGCTCCTACGAGCAGTACTTC,CASTPQGLSSYEQYF
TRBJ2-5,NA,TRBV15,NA,TGTGCCACCAGCAGTGCGGGTTCGGACGGTGAGACCCAGTACTTC,CATSSAGSDGETQYF
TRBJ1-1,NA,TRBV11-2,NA,TGTGCCAGCAGCTTAGGGAAACTTATGAACACTGAAGCTTTCTTT,CASSLGKLMNTEAFF
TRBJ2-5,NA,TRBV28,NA,TGTGCCAGCAGTCCCCAAGCCGCAGGGTTAGAGACCCAGTACTTC,CASSPQAAGLETQYF
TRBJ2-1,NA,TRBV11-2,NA,TGTGCCAGCAGCTCTCGAGAGCGTGGTGAGCAGTTCTTC,CASSSRERGEQFF
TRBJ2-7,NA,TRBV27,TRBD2,TGTGCCAGCAGTGGGCAAATCGGGAGGTCTTACTACGAGCAGTACTTC,CASSGQIGRSYYEQYF
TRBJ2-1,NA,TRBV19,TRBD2,TGTGCCAGTAGCCCTAGCGGGACGTCCTACAATGAGCAGTTCTTC,CASSPSGTSYNEQFF
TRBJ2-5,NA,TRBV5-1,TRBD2,TGCGCCAGCAGCACTAGCGGGAGTCAAGAGACCCAGTACTTC,CASSTSGSQETQYF
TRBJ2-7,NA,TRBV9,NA,TGTGCCAGCAGCCCGAGAAGCGGACTTACCCCCTACGAGCAGTACTTC,CASSPRSGLTPYEQYF
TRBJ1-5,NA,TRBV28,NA,TGTGCCAGCAGTCTCCGGGCCTATCAGCCCCAGCATTTT,CASSLRAYQPQHF
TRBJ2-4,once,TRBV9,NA,TGTGCCACAGGAAGAGATGCCAGGGGCATTCAGTACTTC,CATGRDARGIQYF
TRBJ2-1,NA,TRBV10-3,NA,TGTGCCATCAGTCTGGGTTACAATGAGCAGTTCTTC,CAISLGYNEQFF
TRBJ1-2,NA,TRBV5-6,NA,TGTGCCAGCAGCCTCGCGACAGTAGCTAACTATGGCTACACCTTC,CASSLATVANYGYTF
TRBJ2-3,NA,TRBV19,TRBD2,TGTGCCAGTAGTATAGGGGGGGGAATAGATACGCAGTATTTT,CASSIGGGIDTQYF
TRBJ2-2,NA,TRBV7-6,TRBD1,TGTGCCAGCAGCGCCCGGGACAGGGGTGCATCCAACACCGGGGAGCTGTTTTTT,CASSARDRGASNTGELFF
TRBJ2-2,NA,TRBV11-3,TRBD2,TGTGCCAGCAGCCTCTCCGGGACTAGCGGGAGGAACGGGGAGCTGTTTTTT,CASSLSGTSGRNGELFF
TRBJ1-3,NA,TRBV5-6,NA,TGTGCCAGCAGCCCCACAGGGATGGACACCATATATTTT,CASSPTGMDTIYF
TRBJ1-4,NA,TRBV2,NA,TGTGCCAGCAGTTCGACTAGCAAAAATGAAAAACTGTTTTTT,CASSSTSKNEKLFF
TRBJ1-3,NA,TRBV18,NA,TGTGCCAGCTCACCCCTCGCGGGGAAAGGCTCTGGAAACACCATATATTTT,CASSPLAGKGSGNTIYF
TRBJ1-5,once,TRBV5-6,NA,TGTGCCAGCAGCGCCCAGGGTCTAAATCAGCCCCAGCATTTT,CASSAQGLNQPQHF
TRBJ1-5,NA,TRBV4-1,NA,TGCGCCAGCAGCCAAGATGCAGGGAGCAATCAGCCCCAGCATTTT,CASSQDAGSNQPQHF
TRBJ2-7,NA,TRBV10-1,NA,TGCGCCAGCAGCCGGGGCTCCTACGAGCAGTACTTC,CASSRGSYEQYF
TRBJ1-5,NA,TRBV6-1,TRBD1,TGTGCCAGCAGTGGGGGACAGGCGGGGAATCAGCCCCAGCATTTT,CASSGGQAGNQPQHF
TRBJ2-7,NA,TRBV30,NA,NA,CAWSISVQGAANEQYF